The clone carrying this T cell receptor beta chain was picked up one time. What it binds is not known. The data stem from a study of T-cell memory formation after mild COVID-19. Overall study: Each donor largely had its own TCR clusters.

Each CDR3 protein gets one entry after TCRdb re-called the 5' RACE reads with MiXCR. The table lists 120,000 to 150,000 distinct CDR3 sequences, approximately 6% of them singletons. Germline V lookup: CDR1 SGHRS, CDR2 YFSETQ. CDR3 length: 15 residues. The V and J ends lost 2 bases and 1 base respectively, with 12 bases between them. Study findings and constraints: Whereas later expanders leaned CD4+, clones contracting day 15 to 85 showed a balanced CD4/CD8 makeup. The appearance of some responding clones in pre-infection memory suggested that cross-reactive memory joined.

V is TRBV5-1 and J is TRBJ1-1; no clear D. The specimen was PBMCs or a T cell subset sorted from them (not recorded which). This clonotype was sampled from an adult woman who had mild COVID-19 (a few samples of this study predate the infection). Cell type and time point are not known. CDR3 DNA sequence: TGCGCCAGCAGCTTCGGCTCCACGGAGAACACTGAAGCTTTCTTT. It specifies CASSFGSTENTEAFF.